The 23 T cell receptor beta chains below were found in one sample sequenced in a study of T cell repertoires in cytomegalovirus infection. TCRdb independently ran MiXCR on the reads; one entry per CDR3 protein. Among some 680,000 distinct CDR3 sequences listed, roughly 35% were seen once. Sequences were obtained from PBMCs. These receptors were obtained from a human donor in good health (CMV status not recorded). Some clones in this sample may be carry-over from other donors' samples.

V gene TRBV28 combines with J gene TRBJ2-5; 11 positions agree with TRBD2. In germline, CDR1 is MDHEN, CDR2 SYDVKM. With 3 bases clipped from V and 5 bases from J, the junction kept 14 bases outside the gene matches. The CDR3 has 18 residues. CDR3 bases: TGTGCCAGCAGTTTCCCACAAGGGATAGCGGGAGGGCAGGAGACCCAGTACTTC. Translated: CASSFPQGIAGGQETQYF.

The chain carries TRBV5-1 and TRBJ2-5; 8 bases map to TRBD2. This CDR3 has 17 residues. Germline V gives CDR1 SGHRS, CDR2 YFSETQ. With V trimmed by 4 bases and J by 5 bases, 16 bases remained unmatched. The CDR3 region is CASSLGLRRQREETQYF. CDR3 DNA sequence: TGCGCCAGCAGCCTGGGATTAAGGCGCCAGCGGGAGGAGACCCAGTACTTC.

The rearrangement joins TRBV27 to TRBJ1-2; 11 nucleotides align to TRBD1. With V trimmed by 3 bases and J by 7 bases, 10 bases remained unmatched. CDR1 is MNHEY and CDR2 is SMNVEV in the germline V gene (reference sequence). The CDR3 runs to 16 residues. CDR3 DNA sequence: TGTGCCAGCAGTTTTTGGGGACAGGGGGAAGAGCGTGGCTACACCTTC. It translates to CASSFWGQGEERGYTF.

This clonotype occurred a few times. This chain links TRBV28 with TRBJ1-1; no definite D call. This CDR3 is built from 13 residues. The V gene lost 5 bases and the J gene lost 1 base, with 8 bases spanning the gap. Looked up from germline, CDR1 is MDHEN and CDR2 is SYDVKM. The CDR3 sequence: CASSPWGNTEAFF. DNA of the CDR3: TGTGCCAGCAGTCCTTGGGGGAACACTGAAGCTTTCTTT.

This clonotype was observed a handful of times. The chain carries TRBV7-6 and TRBJ1-6, with D possibly being TRBD1 (5 bases). The CDR3 runs to 13 residues. CDR1 and CDR2 from the germline V gene are SGHVS and FNYEAQ. V was shortened by 5 bases and J by 9 bases, with 11 bases between the two germline ends. CDR3 nucleotide sequence: TGTGCCAGCAGCCCGGGGGTTTTTTCACCCCTCCACTTT. Amino acid sequence: CASSPGVFSPLHF.

This clonotype was seen ten or more times. The chain is built from TRBV7-8 and TRBJ1-5; no reliable D call. Germline V gives CDR1 SGHVS, CDR2 FQNEAQ. Trimming cost V 2 bases and J 3 bases, with 5 bases left between them. The length of the CDR3 is 13 residues. CDR3 DNA sequence: TGTGCCAGCAGCTTACGGTTCAATCAGCCCCAGCATTTT. Its translation: CASSLRFNQPQHF.

A word on this clonotype: Just one base apart from a much larger clone, this may be a read error. The chain employs TRBV7-2 and TRBJ1-5; D remains ambiguous. Germline V lookup: CDR1 SGHTA, CDR2 FQGNSA. The CDR3 contains 15 residues. The CDR3 nucleotides are TGTGCCAGCAGACCCTCTTGGGCACTCAATCATCCCCAGCATTTT. Its translation is CASRPSWALNHPQHF.

This clonotype was seen ten or more times. J is TRBJ2-1 and V is TRBV20-1; TRBD2 matches 11 bases. The CDR3 runs 16 residues. The junction had 12 bases not matched to a gene; V was cut back by 1 base and J by 10 bases. The germline V gene encodes CDR1 DFQATT and CDR2 SNEGSKA (reference sequence). CDR3 nucleotides: TGCAGTGCTAGAGCCCCGGGACTAGCGGTCCTCCGGGAGCAGTTCTTC. It encodes CSARAPGLAVLREQFF.

This chain uses TRBV12-3 or TRBV12-4 with TRBJ2-5; D is undetermined. V was cut by 7 bases and J by 2 bases, with 14 bases left in between. This CDR3 has 14 residues. Written as DNA, the CDR3 is TGTGCCAGCACCCCCGCCTGGGCTCAAGAGACCCAGTACTTC. Its translation: CASTPAWAQETQYF.

V gene TRBV7-6 combines with J gene TRBJ1-2; D is undetermined. The CDR3 loop spans 16 amino acids. V lost 0 bases and J 2 bases, leaving 13 bases between the germline ends. Germline V gene sequence: CDR1 SGHVS, CDR2 FNYEAQ. The CDR3 is CASSLAPSPLNYGYTF. The CDR3 region has the DNA TGTGCCAGCAGCTTAGCGCCGTCTCCCTTAAACTATGGCTACACCTTC.

The V call is TRBV12-3 or TRBV12-4, the J call TRBJ2-1; D is possibly TRBD1 (5 bases). The V and J ends lost 4 bases and 6 bases respectively, with 16 bases between them. There are 15 residues in the CDR3. DNA of the CDR3: TGTGCCAGCAGTTCCCCCACTACAGGATCCAATGAGCAGTTCTTC. It specifies CASSSPTTGSNEQFF.

This rearrangement joins TRBV2 to TRBJ2-5; possibly TRBD1 or TRBD2 for D (5 bases each). With 4 bases removed from V and 4 bases from J, the gap between germline ends came to 10 bases. This CDR3 has 13 amino acids. Germline CDR1 is SNHLY and CDR2 is FYNNEI. CDR3 protein: CASSVPGRETQYF. CDR3 sequence (DNA): TGTGCCAGCAGTGTTCCAGGGAGAGAGACCCAGTACTTC.

Points on this clonotype: This may arise from a read error, as a much more abundant clone is one base away. Because the CDR3 is missing its conserved closing phenylalanine or tryptophan, this is likely a read error. This chain links TRBV28 with TRBJ2-2; D ambiguous. This CDR3 is built from 11 residues. Germline V lookup: CDR1 MDHEN, CDR2 SYDVKM. V lost 1 base and J lost 7, with 1 base in between. In DNA form, the CDR3 reads TGTGCCAGCAGTTTATTCGGGGAGCTGTTTGTT. It yields the protein CASSLFGELFV.

There are a few counts of this clonotype. This sequence joins TRBV12-3 or TRBV12-4 and TRBJ1-1; D might be TRBD1 (5 bases). Trimming left V 7 bases short and J 3 bases short, with 12 bases between. This CDR3 has 13 residues. The DNA of the CDR3 is TGTGCCAGCATTCCCTCGGGGGACACTGAAGCTTTCTTT. Amino acid sequence: CASIPSGDTEAFF.

This clonotype turned up a few times. The J gene is TRBJ2-3, the V gene TRBV7-8; TRBD2 matches 8 bases. The V gene's germline CDR1 is SGHVS and CDR2 FQNEAQ. This CDR3 spans 14 amino acids. Germline trimming cut 4 bases from V and 6 bases from J; bases unmatched to any gene: 6. The CDR3 DNA follows: TGTGCCAGCAGCTCTCCTAGCGGGTATGATACGCAGTATTTT. This codes for CASSSPSGYDTQYF.

The table lists this clonotype with a few counts. J is TRBJ1-2 and V is TRBV11-2, with TRBD1 matching over 9 bases. After removal of 4 bases from V and 5 bases from J, the junction contained 17 bases not matched to a gene. The germline gives CDR1 SGHAT, CDR2 FQNNGV. The length of the CDR3 is 18 residues. CDR3 protein: CASSSAILSGQGLYGYTF. CDR3 nucleotides: TGTGCCAGCAGCTCGGCCATCCTCTCGGGACAGGGTCTTTATGGCTACACCTTC.

This clonotype has a count of ten or more. The chain links TRBV2 to TRBJ1-5; 9 nucleotides agree with TRBD1. CDR1 is SNHLY and CDR2 is FYNNEI in the germline V gene. J was trimmed by 0 bases and V by 4 bases; bases with no gene match: 10. The CDR3 length is 18 residues. The CDR3 DNA reads as TGTGCCAGCAGTGCGGGAGGGACAGGGACATTTAGCAATCAGCCCCAGCATTTT. This codes for CASSAGGTGTFSNQPQHF.

Only a few counts were recorded for this clonotype. The chain combines TRBV12-3 or TRBV12-4 with TRBJ2-1; the D gene is possibly TRBD1 (6 bases). Trimming stripped 3 bases from V and 8 bases from J, with 20 bases between. CDR3 size: 16 residues. The CDR3, as DNA: TGTGCCAGCAGTTTCAGGTGGGGTGTGCCAGGGGATGAGCAGTTCTTC. It translates to CASSFRWGVPGDEQFF.

The chain combines TRBV20-1 with TRBJ2-2, with a tentative D call TRBD2 (7 bases). V lost 3 bases and J 1 base, leaving 9 bases between the germline ends. CDR1 and CDR2 from the germline V gene are DFQATT and SNEGSKA (reference sequence). The length of the CDR3 is 14 residues. CDR3 protein: CSASGGRNTGELFF. CDR3 DNA sequence: TGCAGTGCTAGCGGGGGGCGGAACACCGGGGAGCTGTTTTTT.

In its sample, this clonotype was seen many times. The chain joins TRBV10-3 to TRBJ2-4; maybe TRBD1 (6 bases). Germline CDR1 and CDR2: ENHRY and SYGVKD. This CDR3 has 14 amino acids. V was clipped by 10 bases and J by 8 bases, with 21 bases between them. CDR3 DNA sequence: TGTGCCACCGATCCAACAGGGCAAGGGGACATTCAGTACTTC. Protein sequence: CATDPTGQGDIQYF.

CDR3: CASRREGLNRPYEQYF. As DNA, the CDR3 is TGTGCCAGCAGGCGGGAAGGACTAAACAGACCCTACGAGCAGTACTTC. The V and J genes are TRBV10-3 and TRBJ2-7, with D possibly matching TRBD2 (6 bases). Germline V gene lookup returns CDR1 ENHRY and CDR2 SYGVKD. The CDR3 is 16 residues long. The ends were cut back, 10 bases at V and 2 bases at J, with 24 bases in the middle.

Only a few counts were recorded for this clonotype. The rearrangement joins TRBV6-6 to TRBJ1-2; TRBD1 matches at 11 bases. CDR3 length: 14 amino acids. Germline loops: CDR1 MNHNY, CDR2 SVGAGI (reference sequence). V gave up 5 bases and J gave up 8 bases; unmatched junction bases: 7. The CDR3: CASSEDRGPLGYTF. Written as DNA, the CDR3 is TGTGCCAGCAGTGAGGACAGGGGGCCGTTGGGCTACACCTTC.

The chain uses TRBV7-6 and TRBJ1-2; 10 bases are a match to TRBD1. The CDR3 is 16 residues long. Germline V CDR1 and CDR2: SGHVS, FNYEAQ. After removal of 5 bases from V and 6 bases from J, the junction contained 12 bases not matched to a gene. The CDR3 DNA reads TGTGCCAGCAGCCGATTACGGGACAGGGGAGCTGATGGCTACACCTTC. Residues: CASSRLRDRGADGYTF.